The clone carrying this T cell receptor (beta chain) appeared a few times. Its target is unknown. The CDR3 sequence is 18 residues long. Trimming cost V 5 bases and J 0 bases; bases outside gene matches: 13. Germline lookup yields CDR1 MNHNS and CDR2 SASEGT. The sample comes from a study of human T cells and chemical hapten exposure. Study information: Patients' scalps got diphenylcyclopropenone weekly throughout the approximately 25-week study.

The time point: patch test 3, about 24 weeks after DPC sensitization. The sample's treatment: therapeutic diphenylcyclopropenone sensitization with weekly scalp DPC. Only after blood had been drawn was each patch test applied. It was from unfractionated whole blood that total RNA was extracted. Findings and caveats of the study: Expanded TCRs were compared with controls, and the expanded TCRs formed significantly more large CDR3 similarity clusters.

TCRdb fed the RACE reads into MiXCR, producing one record per CDR3 protein. The data show just over 95,000 distinct CDR3 sequences, 27% seen once. The TCR comes from a man in his forties with alopecia areata. Some clones in this sample may be carry-over from other donors' samples. The chain joins TRBV6-1 to TRBJ2-3; 8 bases match TRBD1. The sample consisted of whole blood, taken in connection with sensitization to the hapten diphenylcyclopropenone (DPC). The CDR3 DNA reads TGTGCCAGCAGTATGACTCCGGGACAGGCTACTAGCACAGATACGCAGTATTTT. Translated, it gives CASSMTPGQATSTDTQYF.